The 22 T cell receptor beta chains below come from one sample, sequenced in a study of blood T cell repertoires in COVID-19. TCRdb keeps only in-frame clones here, not all; method: immunoSEQ multiplex PCR. The data contain around 140,000 clones, about nine tenths of them singletons. The specimen was PBMCs or T cells enriched from blood (not recorded which). These TCRs come from a woman in her thirties or forties who had been exposed to COVID-19.

A single count supports this clone. The chain couples TRBV2 to TRBJ1-1; D possibly corresponds to TRBD1 (6 bases). The CDR3 spans 14 residues. The germline CDR1 and CDR2 sequences are SNHLY and FYNNEI. V lost 5 bases to trimming and J lost 1 base, with 11 bases between them. The CDR3 sequence is CASSTRTANTEAFF. The CDR3 DNA reads as TGTGCCAGCAGTACACGGACAGCGAACACTGAAGCTTTCTTT. Full variable domain (missing parts from reference TRBV2 and TRBJ1-1): EPEVTQTPSHQVTQMGQEVILRCVPISNHLYFYWYRQILGQKVEFLVSFYNNEISEKSEIFDDQFSVERPDGSNFTLKIRSTKLEDSAMYFCASSTRTANTEAFFGQGTRLTVV.

The V and J genes are TRBV10-1 and TRBJ2-3, with 8 bases aligning to TRBD1. Trimming cost V 6 bases and J 2 bases; bases outside gene matches: 7. This CDR3 spans 15 amino acids. Per the germline V gene, CDR1 is WNHNN and CDR2 is SYGVQD (reference sequence). Written as DNA, the CDR3 is TGCGCCAGCAGCGCGACAGGGGCGACCACAGATACGCAGTATTTT. Its protein product is CASSATGATTDTQYF.

V usage is TRBV7-8 and J usage is TRBJ1-2; D is ambiguous. The V and J ends lost 5 bases and 1 base respectively, with 14 bases between them. The CDR3 consists of 15 residues. Germline CDR1 and CDR2: SGHVS and FQNEAQ. The CDR3 DNA follows: TGTGCCAGCAGCACACCAGACTTACTTAACTATGGCTACACCTTC. This gives the protein CASSTPDLLNYGYTF. The complete variable domain, with remaining parts taken from reference TRBV7-8 and TRBJ1-2, reads GAGVSQSPRYKVAKRGQDVALRCDPISGHVSLFWYQQALGQGPEFLTYFQNEAQLDKSGLPSDRFFAERPEGSVSTLKIQRTQQEDSAVYLCASSTPDLLNYGYTFGSGTRLTVV.

This chain joins TRBV9 and TRBJ2-1, with 7 bases identical to TRBD2. The germline V gene has CDR1 SGDLS and CDR2 YYNGEE. The CDR3 length is 15 residues. V lost 0 bases, J lost 8 bases, and 8 bases stayed unmatched. The CDR3 region has the DNA TGTGCCAGCAGCGTAGAGATCGGGAGGACCGATGAGCAGTTCTTC. Residues: CASSVEIGRTDEQFF.

The chain carries TRBV7-2 and TRBJ2-3, with 9 bases matching TRBD2. There are 14 residues in the CDR3. V gave up 5 bases and J gave up 4 bases; unmatched junction bases: 4. CDR1 is SGHTA and CDR2 is FQGNSA in the germline V gene. CDR3 DNA sequence: TGTGCCAGCAGCCAGGGACTAGCCCCAGATACGCAGTATTTT. Amino acids: CASSQGLAPDTQYF.

CDR3 bases: TGTGCCTCGGCGGGATCCTATAATTCACCCCTCCACTTT. Protein sequence: CASAGSYNSPLHF. The chain employs TRBV10-3 and TRBJ1-6, with unresolved D. Germline CDR1 and CDR2: ENHRY and SYGVKD. The CDR3 sequence is 13 residues long. Deletions cut 11 bases from V and 1 base from J, with 9 bases between.

V usage is TRBV27 and J usage is TRBJ1-5; D possibly corresponds to TRBD1 (6 bases). Trimming stripped 4 bases from V and 7 bases from J, with 8 bases between. CDR3 size: 12 residues. Germline CDR1 and CDR2: MNHEY and SMNVEV (reference sequence). CDR3 loop: CASSSGGQPQHF. The CDR3 DNA reads as TGTGCCAGCAGTTCTGGGGGCCAGCCCCAGCATTTT.

This clone was counted a single time. The chain employs TRBV11-3 and TRBJ2-1; 7 bases map to TRBD2. The CDR3 has 14 residues. CDR1 and CDR2 (germline): SGHNT, YENEEA. V was clipped by 3 bases and J by 8 bases; unmatched bases: 7. CDR3 amino acids: CASSFDYGGDEQFF. The CDR3 bases are TGTGCCAGCAGCTTTGACTATGGGGGGGATGAGCAGTTCTTC.

This rearrangement joins TRBV5-1 to TRBJ1-5; D unresolved. This CDR3 contains 17 residues. The ends were cut back, 4 bases at V and 9 bases at J, with 26 bases in the middle. Germline CDR1 reads SGHRS; CDR2 reads YFSETQ. The CDR3 DNA reads TGCGCCAGCAGCCCAGGACTGGCAGAAGGGTTGGGTGGGCCCCAGCATTTT. Its translation: CASSPGLAEGLGGPQHF.

This clone was recorded only once. The chain combines TRBV7-9 with TRBJ2-2; D is undetermined. CDR1 SEHNR and CDR2 FQNEAQ come from the germline V gene (reference sequence). The V end lost 6 bases, the J end lost 4 bases, and 9 bases lay between the germline ends. This CDR3 is 13 amino acids long. In nucleotides, the CDR3 is TGTGCCAGCAGACTAATCACCACCGGGGAGCTGTTTTTT. It codes for CASRLITTGELFF.

CDR3 residues: CASSKGGRQIAGANTGELFF. The CDR3, as DNA: TGTGCCAGCAGTAAGGGGGGACGACAGATAGCGGGAGCCAACACCGGGGAGCTGTTTTTT. This sequence joins TRBV27 and TRBJ2-2; 9 nucleotides line up with TRBD2. Germline lookup yields CDR1 MNHEY and CDR2 SMNVEV (reference sequence). The CDR3 is 20 residues long. V was clipped by 5 bases and J by 2 bases; unmatched bases: 18.

CDR3 region: CASSIYSGTGQYEQYF. The DNA for the CDR3 is TGTGCCAGTAGTATCTATTCTGGGACAGGGCAGTACGAGCAGTACTTC. The chain recombines TRBV19 with TRBJ2-7, with 9 positions matching TRBD1. This CDR3 comprises 16 residues. CDR1 and CDR2 (germline): LNHDA, SQIVND (reference sequence). Unmatched junction bases numbered 10, after V lost 3 bases and J lost 4 bases.

The CDR3 nucleotides read TGCAGCGTTTGGGGTTTAGACAGTGAAAACACTGAAGCTTTCTTT. It yields the protein CSVWGLDSENTEAFF. The rearrangement joins TRBV29-1 to TRBJ1-1, with D possibly matching TRBD1 (5 bases). Germline V gene data show CDR1 as SQVTM and CDR2 as ANQGSEA. The V gene lost 5 bases and the J gene lost 2 bases, with 18 bases spanning the gap. The CDR3 runs 15 residues.

The chain recombines TRBV20-1 with TRBJ1-2; D ambiguous. Germline V gene data show CDR1 as DFQATT and CDR2 as SNEGSKA (reference sequence). CDR3 length: 11 amino acids. The CDR3 loop is CSALVNYGYTF. CDR3 in DNA: TGCAGCGCCCTAGTTAACTATGGCTACACCTTC.

This chain links TRBV7-2 with TRBJ1-6; 7 nucleotides match TRBD1. Germline trimming cut 1 base from V and 10 bases from J; bases unmatched to any gene: 4. Germline V gives CDR1 SGHTA, CDR2 FQGNSA. The CDR3 length is 14 residues. The CDR3 loop reads CASSLVTGSSPLHF. CDR3 coding DNA: TGTGCCAGCAGCTTAGTGACAGGGTCATCACCCCTCCACTTT.

The chain recombines TRBV19 with TRBJ2-1; either TRBD1 or TRBD2 may supply D (6 bases each). This CDR3 comprises 14 residues. Germline lookup yields CDR1 LNHDA and CDR2 SQIVND (reference sequence). Trimming took off 4 bases at V and 3 bases at J, with 10 bases between the two ends. CDR3 in amino acids: CASSKEGGYNEQFF. CDR3 bases: TGTGCCAGTAGTAAAGAGGGGGGCTACAATGAGCAGTTCTTC. Filled out from reference TRBV19 and TRBJ2-1, the complete variable domain reads DGGITQSPKYLFRKEGQNVTLSCEQNLNHDAMYWYRQDPGQGLRLIYYSQIVNDFQKGDIAEGYSVSREKKESFPLTVTSAQKNPTAFYLCASSKEGGYNEQFFGPGTRLTVL.

The J gene is TRBJ2-7, the V gene TRBV18, with D tentatively TRBD1 (5 bases). The CDR3 covers 14 residues. Trimming took off 4 bases at V and 2 bases at J, with 12 bases between the two ends. Germline V gene data show CDR1 as KGHSH and CDR2 as LQKENI. Written as DNA, the CDR3 is TGTGCCAGCTCACTAGGACACACTACCTACGAGCAGTACTTC. Amino acid sequence: CASSLGHTTYEQYF. The full variable domain, rest sourced from reference TRBV18 and TRBJ2-7, is NAGVMQNPRHLVRRRGQEARLRCSPMKGHSHVYWYRQLPEEGLKFMVYLQKENIIDESGMPKERFSAEFPKEGPSILRIQQVVRGDSAAYFCASSLGHTTYEQYFGPGTRLTVT.

The genes are TRBV2 and TRBJ2-7; 8 nucleotides line up with TRBD1. J lost 4 bases, V lost 2 bases, and 4 bases had no gene match. This CDR3 has 14 residues. CDR1 and CDR2 (germline): SNHLY, FYNNEI. CDR3 nucleotide sequence: TGTGCCAGCAGTGAACAGGGGGCGGTTTACGAGCAGTACTTC. Translated, it gives CASSEQGAVYEQYF. The full variable domain, its missing parts supplied by reference TRBV2 and TRBJ2-7, is EPEVTQTPSHQVTQMGQEVILRCVPISNHLYFYWYRQILGQKVEFLVSFYNNEISEKSEIFDDQFSVERPDGSNFTLKIRSTKLEDSAMYFCASSEQGAVYEQYFGPGTRLTVT.

This clone has more than one count but fewer than ten. The V gene is TRBV6-1, the J gene TRBJ2-3, with 7 bases that match TRBD2. J was trimmed by 0 bases and V by 3 bases; bases with no gene match: 3. Germline CDR1 and CDR2: MNHNS and SASEGT. This CDR3 spans 15 amino acids. CDR3 DNA sequence: TGTGCCAGCAGTGAGGTCGGGGGGAGCACAGATACGCAGTATTTT. This translates into CASSEVGGSTDTQYF.

The chain has TRBV15 and TRBJ2-7, with 8 positions matching TRBD1. The trim removed 4 bases at V and 2 bases at J, leaving 4 bases unmatched. The CDR3 is made up of 14 amino acids. Germline CDR1 LNHNV, CDR2 YYDKDF (reference sequence). The CDR3 loop reads CATSIDRGPYEQYF. CDR3 nucleotides: TGTGCCACCAGCATCGACAGGGGCCCCTACGAGCAGTACTTC. Drawing the rest from reference TRBV15 and TRBJ2-7, the complete variable domain is DAMVIQNPRYQVTQFGKPVTLSCSQTLNHNVMYWYQQKSSQAPKLLFHYYDKDFNNEADTPDNFQSRRPNTSFCFLDIRSPGLGDTAMYLCATSIDRGPYEQYFGPGTRLTVT.

This clone was observed once. The chain has TRBV14 and TRBJ1-2; tentative D call: TRBD1 (5 bases). Germline V gives CDR1 SGHDN, CDR2 FVKESK. The CDR3 contains 13 residues. Trimming left V 1 base short and J 6 bases short, with 9 bases between. In DNA, the CDR3 is TGTGCCAGCAGCCAAGCATCCAGGGATGGCTACACCTTC. It yields the protein CASSQASRDGYTF. Drawing the rest from reference TRBV14 and TRBJ1-2, the complete variable domain is EAGVTQFPSHSVIEKGQTVTLRCDPISGHDNLYWYRRVMGKEIKFLLHFVKESKQDESGMPNNRFLAERTGGTYSTLKVQPAELEDSGVYFCASSQASRDGYTFGSGTRLTVV.

This clone was recorded only once. The chain combines TRBV29-1 with TRBJ2-1, with D hard to call. The CDR3 has 14 residues. Trimming left V 4 bases short and J 0 bases short, with 10 bases between. CDR1 is SQVTM and CDR2 is ANQGSEA in the germline V gene. CDR3: CSVGLLASYNEQFF. The DNA of the CDR3 is TGCAGCGTTGGGCTCTTAGCCTCCTACAATGAGCAGTTCTTC.